This TCR beta chain came from a study of beta chain features in type 1 diabetes. Points from the study as a whole: Patients with type 1 diabetes showed fewer VDJ junction insertions and more deletions. Any HLA effect on TCRB rearrangement was left unresolved by small sub-analyses. Shorter TCRB CDR3s, moderately but significantly so, were found in Type 1 diabetes patients in all four CD4+ subsets. The similarity of naive, central memory and Treg TCRB repertoires appeared greater among patients than among healthy donors.

This clone has only a few counts. Its antigen remains unknown. Every single donor gave one heparinised blood draw, and these averaged about 100 mL. Germline CDR1 is LNHNV and CDR2 is YYDKDF (reference sequence). The CDR3 runs 16 residues. Losses at the gene ends were 3 bases for V and 9 bases for J; bases not matched to a gene: 15. Isolated RNA was reverse transcribed in full, so expressed TCRB transcripts were sequenced. Sequencing used immunoSEQ multiplex PCR; TCRdb keeps in-frame clones, though not all of them. Of about 280,000 clones listed, about 15% are singletons. The sample was naive CD4+ T cells from blood. This sequence was found in a man younger than 35 with type 1 diabetes. This rearrangement joins TRBV15 to TRBJ2-3; 7 bases are a match to TRBD1. CDR3 DNA sequence: TGTGCCACCAGCAGGGGATCTGTTGGCAGGGGGAGAACGCAGTATTTT. It yields the protein CATSRGSVGRGRTQYF.